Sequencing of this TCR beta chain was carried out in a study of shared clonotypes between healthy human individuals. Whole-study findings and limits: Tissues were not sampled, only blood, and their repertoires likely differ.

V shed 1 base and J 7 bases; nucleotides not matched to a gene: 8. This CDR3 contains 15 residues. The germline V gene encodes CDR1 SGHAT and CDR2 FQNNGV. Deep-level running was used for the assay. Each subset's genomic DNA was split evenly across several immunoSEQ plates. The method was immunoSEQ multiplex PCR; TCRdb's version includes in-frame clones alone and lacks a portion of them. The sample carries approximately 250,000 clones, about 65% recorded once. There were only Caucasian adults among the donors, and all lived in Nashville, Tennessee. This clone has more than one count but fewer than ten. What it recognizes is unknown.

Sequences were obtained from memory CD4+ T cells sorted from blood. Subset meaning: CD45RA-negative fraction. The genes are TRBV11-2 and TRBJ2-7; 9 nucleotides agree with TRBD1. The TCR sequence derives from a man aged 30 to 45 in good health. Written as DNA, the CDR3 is TGTGCCAGCAGCTTAGGCTATCCGGGACAGGGTGAGCAGTACTTC. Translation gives CASSLGYPGQGEQYF.